This T cell receptor beta chain was captured by sequencing in a study of cytomegalovirus exposure and HLA in healthy donors. Study context: Of over 350 genotyped donors, about 80% grouped in the Caucasian-associated ancestry cluster.

The PCR used 60 Vbeta and 13 Jbeta primers. Produced via immunoSEQ multiplex PCR; TCRdb's table is partial and in-frame only. This table has about 140,000 clones, roughly 75% appearing once. After removal of 0 bases from V and 5 bases from J, the junction contained 3 bases not matched to a gene. The length of the CDR3 is 15 residues. Germline CDR1 is SGDLS and CDR2 is YYNGEE. Study-level findings and limits: A likely sequencing artifact accounted for one observed cluster of highly shared sequence variants. Later analysis associated a missense DCLRE1C variant with TCR beta V- and J-gene trimming. Roughly uniform depth of sequencing across donors was assumed in presence/absence analyses.

This clone was counted a few times. The antigen remains undetermined. Sequencing was carried out using PBMCs. The sequence came from a man aged 35 to 55 in good health and CMV-seronegative. V gene TRBV9 combines with J gene TRBJ1-4; 8 nucleotides match TRBD1. The CDR3 DNA follows: TGTGCCAGCAGCGTAGTCTCAGGGGGCAATGAAAAACTGTTTTTT. Amino acid sequence: CASSVVSGGNEKLFF.